The subject of this entry is one T cell receptor beta chain. As originally analysed: Estimated nucleated cell counts came from reference gene primer amplification. Repertoires were generated with immunoSEQ multiplex PCR, while TCRdb's copy carries only in-frame clones and drops some. That table gives V, J and clone size, and the DNA gave D and trimming. The sample holds roughly 90,000 clones, roughly 90% seen once. This sample is part of a study of blood T cell repertoires in COVID-19. The wider study: Italy, Spain and the United States were the sources of the convalescent and acute COVID-19 samples. Nucleic acid was either cDNA or gDNA, and it came from T cells, B-cell-depleted T cells, or PBMCs.

Trimming pared 4 bases from V and 5 bases from J, leaving 8 bases between. This CDR3 is built from 12 residues. Germline lookup yields CDR1 KGHSH and CDR2 LQKENI. Source material: peripheral blood. The clonotype originates from a human donor with active COVID-19. The donor label of this sample is uncertain. The chain joins TRBV18 to TRBJ1-1, with D maybe TRBD1 (5 bases). CDR3 bases: TGTGCCAGCTCACGTAGGGGAACTGAAGCTTTCTTT. Translation gives CASSRRGTEAFF.